The rows below give T cell receptor beta chains drawn from one sample of a study of cytomegalovirus exposure and HLA in healthy donors. Some clones are missing from TCRdb's copy, which holds only in-frame ones; the method was immunoSEQ multiplex PCR. The table has approximately 120,000 clones, 80% seen once. Material for sequencing was PBMCs. The source is a young man in good health and CMV-seropositive. The CDR3 runs from the conserved cysteine through the conserved F or W. Fields, in order: clone size, D gene, J gene, V gene, CDR3 protein, CDR3 DNA. The D gene is left open where the match is weak. Some rows have no size entry. The others give once, few or many, or a class for an expanded clone.

clone_size: NA
d_call: TRBD2
j_call: TRBJ2-7
v_call: TRBV5-4
cdr3_aa: CASSLAGGGVNEQYF
cdr3_nt: TGTGCCAGCAGCTTGGCCGGCGGGGGGGTAAACGAGCAGTACTTC

clone_size: NA
d_call: NA
j_call: TRBJ1-6
v_call: TRBV6-6
cdr3_aa: CASNPGNSPLHF
cdr3_nt: TGTGCCAGCAACCCAGGGAATTCACCCCTCCACTTT

clone_size: NA
d_call: NA
j_call: TRBJ1-2
v_call: TRBV6-1
cdr3_aa: CASSEGGVGVYTF
cdr3_nt: TGTGCCAGCAGTGAAGGGGGGGTTGGGGTCTACACCTTC

clone_size: once
d_call: TRBD1
j_call: TRBJ2-5
v_call: TRBV7-9
cdr3_aa: CASSLPSGGRETQYF
cdr3_nt: TGTGCCAGCAGCCTTCCATCAGGGGGCAGGGAGACCCAGTACTTC

clone_size: few
d_call: NA
j_call: TRBJ1-2
v_call: TRBV18
cdr3_aa: CASSPERRQDVYGYTF
cdr3_nt: TGTGCCAGCTCACCAGAACGGAGACAGGATGTTTATGGCTACACCTTC

clone_size: NA
d_call: NA
j_call: TRBJ2-7
v_call: TRBV5-1
cdr3_aa: CASSFPQEVSYEQYF
cdr3_nt: TGCGCCAGCAGCTTCCCCCAAGAGGTCTCCTACGAGCAGTACTTC

clone_size: NA
d_call: NA
j_call: TRBJ1-5
v_call: TRBV19
cdr3_aa: CASSIRQEYSNQPQHF
cdr3_nt: TGTGCCAGTAGTATAAGACAGGAGTATAGCAATCAGCCCCAGCATTTT

clone_size: NA
d_call: NA
j_call: TRBJ2-5
v_call: TRBV2
cdr3_aa: CASARRETQYF
cdr3_nt: TGTGCCAGCGCCCGGAGAGAGACCCAGTACTTC

clone_size: NA
d_call: TRBD1
j_call: TRBJ1-1
v_call: TRBV14
cdr3_aa: CASSLGQGTEAFF
cdr3_nt: TGTGCCAGCAGCCTTGGACAGGGCACTGAAGCTTTCTTT

clone_size: NA
d_call: NA
j_call: TRBJ1-1
v_call: TRBV10-3
cdr3_aa: CAISGTGEAFF
cdr3_nt: TGTGCCATCAGCGGTACAGGGGAAGCTTTCTTT

clone_size: NA
d_call: NA
j_call: TRBJ1-5
v_call: TRBV18
cdr3_aa: CASSPDGGRNQPQHF
cdr3_nt: TGTGCCAGCTCACCCGACGGGGGGCGGAATCAGCCCCAGCATTTT

clone_size: NA
d_call: TRBD1
j_call: TRBJ2-3
v_call: TRBV4-1
cdr3_aa: CASSQEVTGRRDTQYF
cdr3_nt: TGCGCCAGCAGCCAAGAAGTGACAGGGCGGAGAGATACGCAGTATTTT

clone_size: NA
d_call: NA
j_call: TRBJ1-1
v_call: TRBV12-5
cdr3_aa: CASGLSLVMNTEAFF
cdr3_nt: TGTGCTAGTGGCTTATCCTTAGTCATGAACACTGAAGCTTTCTTT

clone_size: NA
d_call: NA
j_call: TRBJ2-2
v_call: TRBV15
cdr3_aa: CATSTLGGGRNGELFF
cdr3_nt: TGTGCCACCAGCACCTTGGGGGGGGGCCGGAACGGGGAGCTGTTTTTT

clone_size: NA
d_call: NA
j_call: TRBJ2-7
v_call: TRBV5-1
cdr3_aa: CASSREGRGPYEQYF
cdr3_nt: TGCGCCAGCAGCCGTGAAGGGCGAGGGCCCTACGAGCAGTACTTC

clone_size: NA
d_call: NA
j_call: TRBJ1-1
v_call: TRBV6-4
cdr3_aa: CASSDTDRNTEAFF
cdr3_nt: TGTGCCAGCAGTGACACGGACAGGAACACTGAAGCTTTCTTT

clone_size: few
d_call: TRBD1
j_call: TRBJ1-4
v_call: TRBV30
cdr3_aa: CAWSTGTGALNEKLFF
cdr3_nt: TGTGCCTGGAGTACCGGGACAGGGGCCCTTAATGAAAAACTGTTTTTT

clone_size: once
d_call: NA
j_call: TRBJ2-7
v_call: TRBV18
cdr3_aa: CASSPRSAYEQYF
cdr3_nt: TGTGCCAGCTCACCACGTTCCGCGTACGAGCAGTACTTC